Presented here are 23 T cell receptor beta chains from one specimen sequenced in a study of graft-versus-host responses after intestinal transplantation. The protocol was immunoSEQ multiplex PCR, while the TCRdb copy is restricted to in-frame clones and leaves out a portion. The repertoire holds 90,000 to 100,000 clones, about 91% seen once, with more than 0.4% in the top ten. No antigen is known for these receptors. Here the sequenced sample was unstimulated CD8+ T cells sorted from spleen or lymph node cells, taken before intestinal transplant. All receptors come from a human donor who received an intestinal transplant.

The chain combines TRBV4-3 with TRBJ2-3, with a weak D call TRBD2 (5 bases). V gave up 4 bases and J gave up 2 bases, with 19 bases separating them. The CDR3 contains 17 residues. Germline lookup yields CDR1 LGHNA and CDR2 YSLEER. CDR3 region: CASSPGPRGRTTDTQYF. The CDR3, as DNA: TGCGCCAGCAGCCCTGGCCCCCGAGGGCGGACCACAGATACGCAGTATTTT.

This chain uses TRBV19 with TRBJ1-4; D is undetermined. The V gene's germline CDR1 is LNHDA and CDR2 SQIVND (reference sequence). The CDR3 length is 15 residues. Trimming took 3 bases from V and 0 from J, leaving 8 bases between them. CDR3 sequence (DNA): TGTGCCAGTAGTATGGGCGGGGCAACTAATGAAAAACTGTTTTTT. Its protein is CASSMGGATNEKLFF.

The CDR3 DNA sequence: TGTGCCAGCAAGTGGACAGGGGGCTATGGCTACACCTTC. Translation: CASKWTGGYGYTF. The chain is built from TRBV2 and TRBJ1-2; 10 bases are shared with TRBD1. V shed 7 bases, J shed 4 bases, and the junction held 3 bases outside the gene matches. Germline V gene lookup returns CDR1 SNHLY and CDR2 FYNNEI. The CDR3 is made up of 13 amino acids.

This chain connects TRBV9 to TRBJ2-2, with D unclear. V gave up 7 bases and J gave up 0 bases, with 7 bases separating them. Germline-derived CDR1 and CDR2 are SGDLS and YYNGEE. CDR3 length equals 13 residues. The CDR3 here is CASDNTNTGELFF. CDR3 DNA sequence: TGTGCCAGCGACAACACGAACACCGGGGAGCTGTTTTTT.

This sequence joins TRBV25-1 and TRBJ2-7; 7 positions agree with TRBD1. This CDR3 is built from 13 residues. V was pared by 10 bases and J by 5 bases, with 11 bases of the junction left unmatched. Germline V gene lookup returns CDR1 MGHDK and CDR2 SYGVNS. CDR3 residues: CATASGGFNEQYF. CDR3 DNA: TGTGCCACGGCCTCAGGGGGTTTCAACGAGCAGTACTTC.

In regard to this clone: This CDR3 is also generated by other DNA sequences in the sample. This chain connects TRBV27 to TRBJ2-7; 8 nucleotides agree with TRBD1. In germline, CDR1 is MNHEY, CDR2 SMNVEV (reference sequence). The CDR3 is made up of 14 amino acids. After removal of 5 bases from V and 1 base from J, the junction contained 4 bases not matched to a gene. Here the CDR3 reads CASSLGQGSYEQYF. The CDR3 nucleotides are TGTGCCAGCAGTCTTGGACAGGGTTCCTACGAGCAGTACTTC.

This rearrangement joins TRBV5-1 to TRBJ2-1, with 10 positions matching TRBD1. V lost 1 base, J lost 6 bases, and 7 bases stayed unmatched. The length of the CDR3 is 16 residues. The V gene's germline CDR1 is SGHRS and CDR2 YFSETQ. The CDR3 bases are TGCGCCAGCAGCTTGCAAAGGACAGGGGGTATCAATGAGCAGTTCTTC. It codes for CASSLQRTGGINEQFF.

The chain uses TRBV7-8 and TRBJ2-7; D possibly corresponds to TRBD2 (7 bases). In germline, CDR1 is SGHVS, CDR2 FQNEAQ. V gave up 0 bases and J gave up 5 bases, with 11 bases separating them. This CDR3 spans 14 amino acids. Here the CDR3 DNA reads TGTGCCAGCAGCTTAGCGCGGGGGCGGAACGAGCAGTACTTC. Its protein product is CASSLARGRNEQYF.

This clone was recorded only once. This chain joins TRBV19 and TRBJ2-3; 8 nucleotides match TRBD1. This CDR3 region has 15 residues. Germline assignment: CDR1 LNHDA and CDR2 SQIVND (reference sequence). V lost 2 bases to trimming and J lost 4 bases; unmatched junction nucleotides: 5. CDR3 loop: CASSIRQGAADTQYF. Written as DNA, the CDR3 is TGTGCCAGTAGTATAAGGCAGGGGGCCGCAGATACGCAGTATTTT. Using reference TRBV19 and TRBJ2-3 for the parts outside the CDR3, the full variable domain is DGGITQSPKYLFRKEGQNVTLSCEQNLNHDAMYWYRQDPGQGLRLIYYSQIVNDFQKGDIAEGYSVSREKKESFPLTVTSAQKNPTAFYLCASSIRQGAADTQYFGPGTRLTVL.

The chain couples TRBV19 to TRBJ2-3, with TRBD2 identical over 10 bases. The germline CDR1 and CDR2 sequences are LNHDA and SQIVND (reference sequence). J was trimmed by 2 bases and V by 2 bases; bases with no gene match: 10. This CDR3 has 18 amino acids. CDR3 sequence: CASSIRGEREGHTDTQYF. CDR3 DNA: TGTGCCAGTAGTATAAGAGGGGAGCGGGAGGGCCACACAGATACGCAGTATTTT. The variable domain in full, with the rest retrieved from reference TRBV19 and TRBJ2-3, is DGGITQSPKYLFRKEGQNVTLSCEQNLNHDAMYWYRQDPGQGLRLIYYSQIVNDFQKGDIAEGYSVSREKKESFPLTVTSAQKNPTAFYLCASSIRGEREGHTDTQYFGPGTRLTVL.

The rearrangement links TRBV30 to TRBJ1-1; D unresolved. Trimming removed 5 bases from V and 0 bases from J, with 7 bases in between. The CDR3 has 12 residues. Germline V gene sequence: CDR1 GTSNPN, CDR2 SVGIG (reference sequence). The CDR3, as DNA: TGTGCCTGGCACTACTTGAACACTGAAGCTTTCTTT. It is translated as CAWHYLNTEAFF.

This chain uses TRBV2 with TRBJ1-5; D remains ambiguous. Germline CDR1 and CDR2: SNHLY and FYNNEI. CDR3 length: 15 residues. Trimming took 6 bases from V and 5 from J, leaving 17 bases between them. The CDR3 loop is CASSKEGQEDQPQHF. In nucleotides, the CDR3 is TGTGCCAGCAGCAAAGAAGGGCAGGAGGATCAGCCCCAGCATTTT. Together with reference TRBV2 and TRBJ1-5, the CDR3 gives the full variable domain: EPEVTQTPSHQVTQMGQEVILRCVPISNHLYFYWYRQILGQKVEFLVSFYNNEISEKSEIFDDQFSVERPDGSNFTLKIRSTKLEDSAMYFCASSKEGQEDQPQHFGDGTRLSIL.

The chain combines TRBV28 with TRBJ2-7; TRBD2 agrees at 10 bases. The CDR3 covers 15 residues. Germline CDR1 is MDHEN and CDR2 is SYDVKM. The ends lost 6 bases at V and 5 bases at J; junction bases unmatched: 10. Here the CDR3 reads CASSPSGLAGDEQYF. The CDR3, as DNA: TGTGCCAGCAGCCCCTCGGGGCTAGCGGGAGACGAGCAGTACTTC.

A remark on this clone: The sample has other DNA sequences that encode this CDR3 too. The J gene is TRBJ2-7, the V gene TRBV5-8; 7 bases fit TRBD1. The CDR3 is 15 amino acids. The germline CDR1 and CDR2 sequences are SGHTS and YDEGEE. The V gene end was trimmed by 7 bases and the J gene end by 3 bases; junction bases not matched to a gene: 13. CDR3 sequence reads: CASGNPRTGYYEQYF. CDR3 nucleotides: TGTGCCAGCGGAAACCCCCGGACAGGTTACTACGAGCAGTACTTC. Filled out from reference TRBV5-8 and TRBJ2-7, the complete variable domain reads EAGVTQSPTHLIKTRGQQATLRCSPISGHTSVYWYQQALGLGLQFLLWYDEGEERNRGNFPPRFSGRQFPNYSSELNVNALELEDSALYLCASGNPRTGYYEQYFGPGTRLTVT.

J is TRBJ2-5 and V is TRBV4-1; 14 bases are a match to TRBD2. V shed 4 bases and J 1 base; nucleotides not matched to a gene: 8. This CDR3 is 18 amino acids long. The germline V gene encodes CDR1 MGHRA and CDR2 YSYEKL. CDR3 in amino acids: CASSPRLAGGPLQETQYF. The CDR3 coding sequence is TGCGCCAGCAGCCCCCGACTAGCGGGGGGGCCTCTCCAAGAGACCCAGTACTTC.

The chain is built from TRBV19 and TRBJ2-1, with D perhaps TRBD1 (5 bases). The germline V gene encodes CDR1 LNHDA and CDR2 SQIVND (reference sequence). The CDR3 loop spans 11 amino acids. Deletions cut 8 bases from V and 10 bases from J, with 12 bases between. This CDR3 is CASLQGLEQFF. The CDR3 DNA follows: TGTGCCAGTCTCCAGGGTTTAGAGCAGTTCTTC.

The V gene is TRBV7-8, the J gene TRBJ2-7; 10 bases map to TRBD2. The CDR3 is made up of 15 amino acids. V gave up 5 bases and J gave up 3 bases; unmatched junction bases: 7. The germline gives CDR1 SGHVS, CDR2 FQNEAQ. The CDR3 nucleotides read TGTGCCAGCAGCCCCACTAGCGGGGTGCGCTACGAGCAGTACTTC. It translates to CASSPTSGVRYEQYF.

The V and J genes are TRBV5-6 and TRBJ2-7; D is perhaps TRBD2 (5 bases). Trimming shortened V by 4 bases and J by 2 bases, and 16 bases separated the two germline ends. This CDR3 has 15 residues. Germline CDR1 is SGHDT and CDR2 is YYEEEE. The CDR3 region has the DNA TGTGCCAGCAGCCATTTCTCCGTGACTACCTACGAGCAGTACTTC. Encoded protein: CASSHFSVTTYEQYF.

The chain couples TRBV28 to TRBJ2-3, with unresolved D. The V gene's germline CDR1 is MDHEN and CDR2 SYDVKM. Between the trimmed V and J ends, which lost 6 bases and 0 bases, there was a span of 16 bases. CDR3 length: 16 amino acids. The CDR3 bases are TGTGCCAGCAGACCCCCCGAGGCGGCTAGCACAGATACGCAGTATTTT. Translating it yields CASRPPEAASTDTQYF.

The rearrangement joins TRBV6-5 to TRBJ2-5; the D gene is possibly TRBD1 (5 bases). V was trimmed by 4 bases and J by 3 bases, leaving 9 bases between them. From germline, CDR1 is MNHEY and CDR2 SVGAGI. The CDR3 consists of 13 residues. The CDR3 here is CASSSDSEETQYF. The CDR3, as DNA: TGTGCCAGCAGTTCCGACAGCGAAGAGACCCAGTACTTC.

The V call is TRBV7-2, the J call TRBJ2-7, with D tentatively TRBD2 (5 bases). V lost 1 base and J lost 1, with 5 bases in between. Germline V lookup: CDR1 SGHTA, CDR2 FQGNSA. The CDR3 runs 13 residues. The CDR3 DNA reads TGTGCCAGCAGCTTAGGGAGGTCCTACGAGCAGTACTTC. It codes for CASSLGRSYEQYF. The entire variable domain, with the rest obtained from reference TRBV7-2 and TRBJ2-7, is as follows: GAGVSQSPSNKVTEKGKDVELRCDPISGHTALYWYRQSLGQGLEFLIYFQGNSAPDKSGLPSDRFSAERTGGSVSTLTIQRTQQEDSAVYLCASSLGRSYEQYFGPGTRLTVT.

The gene calls are TRBV5-4 and TRBJ1-2; D call uncertain. Germline CDR1 reads SGHNT; CDR2 reads YYREEE (reference sequence). Trimming took off 4 bases at V and 7 bases at J, with 20 bases between the two ends. This CDR3 is 15 amino acids long. The CDR3 DNA reads as TGTGCCAGCAGCGCCCGGGAACAGATCGTTTTTGGCTACACCTTC. Translating gives CASSAREQIVFGYTF. Using reference TRBV5-4 and TRBJ1-2 for the parts outside the CDR3, the full variable domain is ETGVTQSPTHLIKTRGQQVTLRCSSQSGHNTVSWYQQALGQGPQFIFQYYREEENGRGNFPPRFSGLQFPNYSSELNVNALELDDSALYLCASSAREQIVFGYTFGSGTRLTVV.

This clone was seen a single time. The V call is TRBV2, the J call TRBJ2-7, with D unresolved. Germline assignment: CDR1 SNHLY and CDR2 FYNNEI. The CDR3 sequence is 12 residues long. The V end was cut by 9 bases, the J end by 0 bases, with 9 bases between. The CDR3 bases are TGTGCCAGTCTTACAAGCTCCTACGAGCAGTACTTC. Protein: CASLTSSYEQYF.